Shown below are 19 T cell receptor beta chains from a single sample sequenced in a study of cytomegalovirus exposure and HLA in healthy donors. Primers: 60 Vbeta forward and 13 Jbeta reverse. Assay: immunoSEQ multiplex PCR; the TCRdb copy retains only in-frame clones and omits some. The sample has 110,000 or so clones, 12% seen once. The sample taken for sequencing was PBMCs. The receptor set was obtained from a man in his forties or fifties in good health and CMV-seropositive.

The table lists this clone with a few counts. The chain links TRBV28 to TRBJ1-3; D gene uncertain. The germline CDR1 and CDR2 sequences are MDHEN and SYDVKM. The V end lost 5 bases, the J end lost 3 bases, and 8 bases lay between the germline ends. The CDR3 has 13 amino acids. CDR3: CASSDTRGNTIYF. The DNA of the CDR3 is TGTGCCAGCAGTGACACCCGTGGAAACACCATATATTTT. Drawing the rest from reference TRBV28 and TRBJ1-3, the complete variable domain is DVKVTQSSRYLVKRTGEKVFLECVQDMDHENMFWYRQDPGLGLRLIYFSYDVKMKEKGDIPEGYSVSREKKERFSLILESASTNQTSMYLCASSDTRGNTIYFGEGSWLTVV.

The V gene is TRBV4-1, the J gene TRBJ2-5, with a weak D call TRBD1 (5 bases). Between the trimmed V and J ends, which lost 0 bases and 2 bases, there was a span of 16 bases. Germline V CDR1 and CDR2: MGHRA, YSYEKL. The CDR3 contains 17 residues. The DNA of the CDR3 is TGCGCCAGCAGCCAAGATTATCCGGGTTCAGGGCAAGAGACCCAGTACTTC. Protein: CASSQDYPGSGQETQYF.

The chain employs TRBV5-4 and TRBJ2-5, with 9 bases that match TRBD1. There are 15 residues in the CDR3. V trimming: 0 bases; J trimming: 1 base; junction bases outside the gene matches: 1. Germline V gives CDR1 SGHNT, CDR2 YYREEE (reference sequence). The CDR3 sequence: CASSLGTGVQETQYF. The CDR3 coding sequence is TGTGCCAGCAGCTTGGGGACAGGGGTCCAAGAGACCCAGTACTTC.

There are a few counts of this clone. The chain recombines TRBV5-4 with TRBJ1-3; perhaps TRBD1 as D (5 bases). The CDR3 has 15 residues. Trimming removed 2 bases from V and 0 bases from J, with 9 bases in between. Germline V gives CDR1 SGHNT, CDR2 YYREEE (reference sequence). The DNA for the CDR3 is TGTGCCAGCAGCTTCGGACAAGACTCTGGAAACACCATATATTTT. This sequence encodes CASSFGQDSGNTIYF.

This chain connects TRBV29-1 to TRBJ1-2; D not resolved. V was trimmed by 3 bases and J by 1 base, leaving 9 bases between them. From germline, CDR1 is SQVTM and CDR2 ANQGSEA. The length of the CDR3 is 13 residues. CDR3 sequence (DNA): TGCAGCGTTGAGAGGGAAAGTAACTATGGCTACACCTTC. It specifies CSVERESNYGYTF.

There are a few counts of this clone. The J gene is TRBJ2-3, the V gene TRBV29-1, with TRBD2 identical over 8 bases. This CDR3 comprises 14 residues. The ends lost 7 bases at V and 2 bases at J; junction bases unmatched: 8. Germline V gene sequence: CDR1 SQVTM, CDR2 ANQGSEA. This CDR3 reads CSGGAGELTDTQYF. The CDR3 nucleotides are TGCAGCGGCGGAGCGGGAGAACTCACAGATACGCAGTATTTT.

This clone was detected a few times. The chain carries TRBV4-1 and TRBJ2-1; 9 nucleotides match TRBD2. The CDR3 runs to 16 residues. J lost 4 bases, V lost 3 bases, and 7 bases had no gene match. Germline V CDR1 and CDR2: MGHRA, YSYEKL. The CDR3 reads CASSQASGTRYNEQFF. The CDR3 DNA reads as TGCGCCAGCAGCCAGGCTAGCGGGACGCGGTACAATGAGCAGTTCTTC.

This chain joins TRBV25-1 and TRBJ2-7, with 11 bases fitting TRBD2. Germline CDR1 MGHDK, CDR2 SYGVNS. Germline trimming cut 4 bases from V and 1 base from J; bases unmatched to any gene: 3. The CDR3 covers 15 residues. The CDR3 is CASSGGLAASYEQYF. CDR3 nucleotide sequence: TGTGCCAGCAGTGGGGGACTAGCGGCTTCCTACGAGCAGTACTTC.

The chain employs TRBV28 and TRBJ2-1; 10 bases agree with TRBD2. Trimming cost V 2 bases and J 8 bases; bases outside gene matches: 6. This CDR3 has 15 residues. Germline V CDR1 and CDR2: MDHEN, SYDVKM. CDR3 region: CASSLVLAGVYEQFF. The CDR3 DNA reads TGTGCCAGCAGTTTAGTCCTAGCGGGAGTATATGAGCAGTTCTTC.

The V call is TRBV27, the J call TRBJ2-5; D gene uncertain. The CDR3 has 13 residues. V lost 5 bases and J lost 7, with 14 bases in between. Germline CDR1 MNHEY, CDR2 SMNVEV (reference sequence). The CDR3 protein is CASSPPGPGTQYF. Written as DNA, the CDR3 is TGTGCCAGCAGTCCCCCCGGCCCGGGGACCCAGTACTTC.

The genes are TRBV7-9 and TRBJ2-7; 7 bases match TRBD2. The CDR3 is 12 residues long. V lost 4 bases and J lost 3; bases outside the gene matches: 0. The germline CDR1 and CDR2 sequences are SEHNR and FQNEAQ (reference sequence). The CDR3 here is CASSWGGYEQYF. CDR3 DNA sequence: TGTGCCAGCAGCTGGGGGGGCTACGAGCAGTACTTC.

The CDR3 spells CASSLVQARPTYEQYF. CDR3 coding DNA: TGTGCCAGCAGCTTGGTACAGGCGAGGCCAACCTACGAGCAGTACTTC. J is TRBJ2-7 and V is TRBV5-6, with D perhaps TRBD1 (5 bases). V lost 0 bases, J lost 2 bases, and 15 bases lay in between. The CDR3 consists of 16 residues. Germline V gene data show CDR1 as SGHDT and CDR2 as YYEEEE.

The chain has TRBV4-3 and TRBJ2-7; TRBD2 aligns across 11 bases. Unmatched junction bases numbered 4, after V lost 4 bases and J lost 2 bases. Germline CDR1 LGHNA, CDR2 YSLEER. The CDR3 has 15 residues. For the CDR3, the DNA is TGCGCCAGCAGCCCCGGACTAGCGGGTCCCTACGAGCAGTACTTC. Translated, it gives CASSPGLAGPYEQYF.

The rearrangement uses TRBV10-3 and TRBJ2-7, with 10 bases identical to TRBD1. The CDR3 contains 17 residues. CDR1 is ENHRY, CDR2 SYGVKD, per germline. V trimming: 2 bases; J trimming: 1 base; junction bases outside the gene matches: 8. The DNA for the CDR3 is TGTGCCATCAGTGAGCCGAGCGGGACAGGGGTATCCTACGAGCAGTACTTC. As protein: CAISEPSGTGVSYEQYF.

The CDR3: CASSASGTRAVTDTQYF. As DNA, the CDR3 is TGTGCCAGCAGCGCATCCGGGACAAGGGCGGTCACAGATACGCAGTATTTT. The J gene is TRBJ2-3, the V gene TRBV21-1; the DNA was not used to check the table's D call, TRBD1. TRBV21-1 is recorded as a pseudogene. The CDR3 runs to 17 residues.

The V and J genes are TRBV18 and TRBJ2-2; TRBD1 matches at 8 bases. V gave up 2 bases and J gave up 3 bases; unmatched junction bases: 2. CDR3 length: 15 amino acids. Per the germline V gene, CDR1 is KGHSH and CDR2 is LQKENI. CDR3 sequence (DNA): TGTGCCAGCTCACCAGGGACAGGCTACACCGGGGAGCTGTTTTTT. Amino acids: CASSPGTGYTGELFF.

In DNA form, the CDR3 reads TGCAGCGTTGAAGACCTGACAGTGAGCTACAATGAGCAGTTCTTC. It translates to CSVEDLTVSYNEQFF. The V and J genes are TRBV29-1 and TRBJ2-1, with D possibly matching TRBD1 (5 bases). The V and J ends lost 0 bases and 3 bases respectively, with 12 bases between them. The germline gives CDR1 SQVTM, CDR2 ANQGSEA. This CDR3 has 15 residues.

The V gene is TRBV28, the J gene TRBJ1-5; D gene ambiguous. This CDR3 is built from 12 residues. CDR1 and CDR2 from the germline V gene are MDHEN and SYDVKM. Trimming shortened V by 6 bases and J by 5 bases, and 8 bases separated the two germline ends. The CDR3 nucleotides read TGTGCCAGCAGCTCCCAGGATCAGCCCCAGCATTTT. It codes for CASSSQDQPQHF.

The genes are TRBV7-2 and TRBJ2-3; 16 bases fit TRBD2. The junction had 11 bases not matched to a gene; V was cut back by 0 bases and J by 8 bases. The CDR3 has 19 amino acids. Looked up from germline, CDR1 is SGHTA and CDR2 is FQGNSA. The CDR3 region is CASSLATGTSGGGRGTQYF. The DNA of the CDR3 is TGTGCCAGCAGCTTAGCTACCGGGACTAGCGGGGGGGGAAGGGGTACGCAGTATTTT. Supplemented by reference TRBV7-2 and TRBJ2-3, the full variable domain reads GAGVSQSPSNKVTEKGKDVELRCDPISGHTALYWYRQSLGQGLEFLIYFQGNSAPDKSGLPSDRFSAERTGGSVSTLTIQRTQQEDSAVYLCASSLATGTSGGGRGTQYFGPGTRLTVL.